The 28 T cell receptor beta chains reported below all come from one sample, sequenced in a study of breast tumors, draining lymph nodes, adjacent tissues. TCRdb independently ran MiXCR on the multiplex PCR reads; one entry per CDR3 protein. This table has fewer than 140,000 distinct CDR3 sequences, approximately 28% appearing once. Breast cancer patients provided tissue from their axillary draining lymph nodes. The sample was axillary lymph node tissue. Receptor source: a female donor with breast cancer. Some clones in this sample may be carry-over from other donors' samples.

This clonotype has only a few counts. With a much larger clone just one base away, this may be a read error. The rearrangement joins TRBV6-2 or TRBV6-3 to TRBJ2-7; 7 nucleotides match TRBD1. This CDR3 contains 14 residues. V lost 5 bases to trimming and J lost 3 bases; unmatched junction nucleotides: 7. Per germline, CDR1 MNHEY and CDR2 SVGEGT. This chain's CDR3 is CASSHEGGGYEQYF. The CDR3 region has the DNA TGTGCCAGCAGTCATGAAGGGGGCGGCTACGAGCAGTACTTC.

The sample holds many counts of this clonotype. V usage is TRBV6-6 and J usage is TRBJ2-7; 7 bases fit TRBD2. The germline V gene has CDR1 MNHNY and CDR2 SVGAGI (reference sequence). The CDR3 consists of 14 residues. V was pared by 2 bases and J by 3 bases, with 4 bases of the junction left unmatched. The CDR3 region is CASSYGASGYEQYF. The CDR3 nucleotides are TGTGCCAGCAGTTACGGGGCTAGCGGCTACGAGCAGTACTTC.

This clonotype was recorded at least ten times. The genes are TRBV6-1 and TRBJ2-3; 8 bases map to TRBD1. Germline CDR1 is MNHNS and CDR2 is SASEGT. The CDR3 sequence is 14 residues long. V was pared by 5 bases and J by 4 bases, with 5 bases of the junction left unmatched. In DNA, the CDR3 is TGTGCCAGCAGTCCGGACAGGGTGTCAGATACGCAGTATTTT. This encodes CASSPDRVSDTQYF.

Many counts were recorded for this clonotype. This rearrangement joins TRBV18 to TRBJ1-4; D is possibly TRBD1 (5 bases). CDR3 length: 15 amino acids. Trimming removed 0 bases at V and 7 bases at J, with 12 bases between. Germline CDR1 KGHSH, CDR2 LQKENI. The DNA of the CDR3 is TGTGCCAGCTCACCACCATCAGGGTTGGGTGAAAAACTGTTTTTT. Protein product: CASSPPSGLGEKLFF.

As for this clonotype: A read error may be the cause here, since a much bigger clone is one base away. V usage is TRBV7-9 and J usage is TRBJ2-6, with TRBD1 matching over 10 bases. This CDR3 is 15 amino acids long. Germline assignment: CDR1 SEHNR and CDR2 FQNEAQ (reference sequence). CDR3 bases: TGTGCCAGCAGTCGACAGGGGGCTGGGGCCAACGTCCTGCCTTTC. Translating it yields CASSRQGAGANVLPF. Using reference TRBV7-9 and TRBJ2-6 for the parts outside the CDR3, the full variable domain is DTGVSQNPRHKITKRGQNVTFRCDPISEHNRLYWYRQTLGQGPEFLTYFQNEAQLEKSRLLSDRFSAERPKGSFSTLEIQRTEQGDSAMYLCASSRQGAGANVLPFGAGSRLTVL.

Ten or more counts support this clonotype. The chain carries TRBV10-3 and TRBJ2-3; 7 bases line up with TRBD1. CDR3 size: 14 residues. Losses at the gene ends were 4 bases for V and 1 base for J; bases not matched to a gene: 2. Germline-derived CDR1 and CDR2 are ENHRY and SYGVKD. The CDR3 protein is CAISVDRGTDTQYF. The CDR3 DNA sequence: TGTGCCATCAGTGTAGACAGGGGCACAGATACGCAGTATTTT.

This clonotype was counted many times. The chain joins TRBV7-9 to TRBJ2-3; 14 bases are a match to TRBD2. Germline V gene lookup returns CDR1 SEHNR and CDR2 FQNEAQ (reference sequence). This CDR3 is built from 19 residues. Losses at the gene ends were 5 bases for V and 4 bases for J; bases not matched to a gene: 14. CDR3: CASSHGTSGSRGGADTQYF. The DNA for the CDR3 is TGTGCCAGCAGCCACGGGACTAGCGGGAGTCGGGGAGGCGCAGATACGCAGTATTTT.

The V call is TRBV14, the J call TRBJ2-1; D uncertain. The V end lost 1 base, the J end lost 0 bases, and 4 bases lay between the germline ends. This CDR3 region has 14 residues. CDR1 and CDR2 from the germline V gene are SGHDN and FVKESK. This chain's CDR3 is CASSQGNSYNEQFF. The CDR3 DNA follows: TGTGCCAGCAGCCAAGGAAACTCCTACAATGAGCAGTTCTTC.

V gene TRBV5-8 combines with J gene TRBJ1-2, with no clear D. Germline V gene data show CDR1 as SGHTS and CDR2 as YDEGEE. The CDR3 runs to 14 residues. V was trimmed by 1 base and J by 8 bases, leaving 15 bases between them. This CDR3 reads CASSLWAGLEGYTF. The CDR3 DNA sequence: TGTGCCAGCAGCTTGTGGGCTGGGCTCGAAGGCTACACCTTC.

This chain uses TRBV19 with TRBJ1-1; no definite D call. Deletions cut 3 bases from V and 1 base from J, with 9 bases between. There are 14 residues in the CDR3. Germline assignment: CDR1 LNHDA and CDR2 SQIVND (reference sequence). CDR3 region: CASSIRVTNTEAFF. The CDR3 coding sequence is TGTGCCAGTAGTATCCGGGTTACGAACACTGAAGCTTTCTTT.

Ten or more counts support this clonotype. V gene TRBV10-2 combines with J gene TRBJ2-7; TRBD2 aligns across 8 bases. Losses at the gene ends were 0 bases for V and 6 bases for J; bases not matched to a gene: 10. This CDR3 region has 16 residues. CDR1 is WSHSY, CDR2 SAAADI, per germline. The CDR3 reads CASSESSGRGKSEQYF. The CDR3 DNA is TGCGCCAGCAGTGAGTCGAGCGGGAGAGGCAAAAGCGAGCAGTACTTC.

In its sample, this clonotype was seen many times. The CDR3 coding sequence is TGTGCCAGCAGCCCGCGTTGGTCACGGGGGGAGACCCAGTACTTC. Amino acids: CASSPRWSRGETQYF. The chain couples TRBV11-2 to TRBJ2-5; a possible D gene is TRBD2 (6 bases). CDR1 and CDR2 (germline): SGHAT, FQNNGV. Trimming stripped 5 bases from V and 5 bases from J, with 18 bases between. The CDR3 covers 15 residues.

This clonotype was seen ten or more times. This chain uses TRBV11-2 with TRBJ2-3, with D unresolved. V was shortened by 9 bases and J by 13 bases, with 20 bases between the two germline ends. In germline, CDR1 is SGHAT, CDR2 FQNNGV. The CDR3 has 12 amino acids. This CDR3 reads CASNQPGSPEYF. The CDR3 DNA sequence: TGTGCCAGTAACCAACCTGGCTCTCCGGAGTATTTT.

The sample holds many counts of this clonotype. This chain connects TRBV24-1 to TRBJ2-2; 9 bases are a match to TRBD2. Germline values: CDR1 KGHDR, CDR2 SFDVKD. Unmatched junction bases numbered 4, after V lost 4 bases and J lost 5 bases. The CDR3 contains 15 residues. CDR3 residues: CATSDTSGRTGELFF. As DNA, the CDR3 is TGTGCCACCAGTGACACTAGCGGGCGAACCGGGGAGCTGTTTTTT.

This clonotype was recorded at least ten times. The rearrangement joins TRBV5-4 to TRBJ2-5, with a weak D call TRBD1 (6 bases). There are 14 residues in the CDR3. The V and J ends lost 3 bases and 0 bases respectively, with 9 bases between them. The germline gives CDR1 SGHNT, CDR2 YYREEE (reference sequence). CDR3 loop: CASSSQGNQETQYF. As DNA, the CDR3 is TGTGCCAGCAGCTCTCAGGGGAACCAAGAGACCCAGTACTTC.

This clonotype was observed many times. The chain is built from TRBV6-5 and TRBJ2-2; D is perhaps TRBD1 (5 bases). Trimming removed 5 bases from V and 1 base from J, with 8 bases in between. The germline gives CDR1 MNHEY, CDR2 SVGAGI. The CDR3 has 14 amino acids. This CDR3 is CASSHGQNTGELFF. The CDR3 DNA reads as TGTGCCAGCAGTCACGGACAGAACACCGGGGAGCTGTTTTTT.

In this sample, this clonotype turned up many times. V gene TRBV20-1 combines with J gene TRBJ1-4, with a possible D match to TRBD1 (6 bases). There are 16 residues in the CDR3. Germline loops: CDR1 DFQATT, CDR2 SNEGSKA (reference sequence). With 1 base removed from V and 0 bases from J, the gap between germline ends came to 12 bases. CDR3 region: CSARGGGASTNEKLFF. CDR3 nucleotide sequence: TGCAGTGCTAGAGGCGGGGGCGCCTCAACTAATGAAAAACTGTTTTTT.

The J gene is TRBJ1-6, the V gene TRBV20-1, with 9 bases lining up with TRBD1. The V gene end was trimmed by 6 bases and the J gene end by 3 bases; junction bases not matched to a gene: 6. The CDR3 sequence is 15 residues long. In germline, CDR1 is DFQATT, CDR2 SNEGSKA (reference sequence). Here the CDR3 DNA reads TGCAGTGCACAGGGGGCGTACAGCTATAATTCACCCCTCCACTTT. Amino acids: CSAQGAYSYNSPLHF.

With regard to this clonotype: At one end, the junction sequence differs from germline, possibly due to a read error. The CDR3 nucleotides are TGCGCCAGCAGCTCCCAGGGATACGAGCACTACTTC. Translation gives CASSSQGYEHYF. This chain links TRBV5-1 with TRBJ2-7; the D gene is possibly TRBD1 (5 bases). The CDR3 runs 12 residues. Germline-derived CDR1 and CDR2 are SGHRS and YFSETQ.

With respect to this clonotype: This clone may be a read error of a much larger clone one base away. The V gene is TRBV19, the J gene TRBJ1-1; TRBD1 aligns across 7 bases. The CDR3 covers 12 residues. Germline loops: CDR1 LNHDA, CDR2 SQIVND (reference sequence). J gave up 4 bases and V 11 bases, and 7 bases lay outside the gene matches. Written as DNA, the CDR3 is TGTGCCGCCCACAGGGGCAGCACTGAAGCTTTCTTT. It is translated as CAAHRGSTEAFF.

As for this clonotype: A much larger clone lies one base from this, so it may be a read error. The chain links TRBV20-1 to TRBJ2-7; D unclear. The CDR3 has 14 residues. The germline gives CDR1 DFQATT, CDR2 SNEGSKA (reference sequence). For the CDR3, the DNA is TGCATTGCCCCGACTGTCGGCCTCTCCTCCGAGCAGTACTTC. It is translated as CIAPTVGLSSEQYF.

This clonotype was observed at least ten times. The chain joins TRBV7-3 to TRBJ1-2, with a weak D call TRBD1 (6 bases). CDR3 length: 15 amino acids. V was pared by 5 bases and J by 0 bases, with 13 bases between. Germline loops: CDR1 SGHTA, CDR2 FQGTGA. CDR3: CASSLQGQPNYGYTF. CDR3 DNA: TGTGCCAGCAGCCTACAAGGACAGCCTAACTATGGCTACACCTTC.

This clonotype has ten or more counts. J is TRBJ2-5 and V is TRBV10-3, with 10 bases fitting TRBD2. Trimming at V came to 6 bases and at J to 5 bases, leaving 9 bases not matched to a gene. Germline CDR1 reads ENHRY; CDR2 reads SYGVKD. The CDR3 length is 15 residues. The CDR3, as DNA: TGTGCCATCAGAGGACTAGCGGAAGAGGGGGAGACCCAGTACTTC. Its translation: CAIRGLAEEGETQYF.

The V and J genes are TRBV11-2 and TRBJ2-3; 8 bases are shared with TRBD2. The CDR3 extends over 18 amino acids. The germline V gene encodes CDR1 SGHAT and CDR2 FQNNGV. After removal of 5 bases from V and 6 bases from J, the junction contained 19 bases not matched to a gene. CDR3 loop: CASSIRAGARLRFDTQYF. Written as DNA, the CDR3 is TGTGCCAGCAGCATAAGAGCGGGGGCGCGGTTACGGTTCGATACGCAGTATTTT.

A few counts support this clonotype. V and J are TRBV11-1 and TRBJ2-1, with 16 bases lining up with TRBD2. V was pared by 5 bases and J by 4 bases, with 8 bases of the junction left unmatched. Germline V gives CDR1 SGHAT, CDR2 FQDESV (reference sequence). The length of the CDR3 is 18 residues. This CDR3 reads CASSPGTSGRGIYNEQFF. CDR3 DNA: TGTGCCAGCAGCCCCGGGACTAGCGGGAGGGGGATTTACAATGAGCAGTTCTTC.

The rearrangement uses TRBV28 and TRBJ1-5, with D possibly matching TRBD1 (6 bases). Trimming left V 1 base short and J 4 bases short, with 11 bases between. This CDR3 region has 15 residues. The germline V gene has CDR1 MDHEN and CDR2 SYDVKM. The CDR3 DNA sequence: TGTGCCAGCAGTTTATCAGGGACAAGGAATCAGCCCCAGCATTTT. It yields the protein CASSLSGTRNQPQHF.

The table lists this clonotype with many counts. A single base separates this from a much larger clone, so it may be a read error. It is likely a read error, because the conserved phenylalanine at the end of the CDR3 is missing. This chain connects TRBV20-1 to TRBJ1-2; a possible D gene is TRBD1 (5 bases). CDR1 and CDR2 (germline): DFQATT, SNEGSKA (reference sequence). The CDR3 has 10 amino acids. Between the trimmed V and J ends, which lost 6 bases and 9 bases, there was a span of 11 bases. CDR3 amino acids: CSASGNRYTS. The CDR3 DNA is TGCAGTGCCTCAGGGAATCGCTACACCTCC.

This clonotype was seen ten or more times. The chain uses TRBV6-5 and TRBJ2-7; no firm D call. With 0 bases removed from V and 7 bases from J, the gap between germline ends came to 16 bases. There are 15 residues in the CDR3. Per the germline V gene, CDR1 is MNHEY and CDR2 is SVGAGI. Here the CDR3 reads CASSYSLTDPWEQYF. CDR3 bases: TGTGCCAGCAGTTACTCCTTGACGGATCCATGGGAGCAGTACTTC.